This T cell receptor beta chain derives from a study of CD8 T cells in Susac syndrome (dated by TCRdb to between 2017 and 2020). A note on the overall study: The study used repertoire sequencing to test whether antigen drove CD8+ T cell activation and differentiation in Susac syndrome.

RNA was extracted using the RNeasy kit, and 0.5 to 1 microgram was reverse transcribed with random hexamers. TCR beta CDR3 regions were amplified with the immunoSEQ multiplex PCR assay covering 54 Vbeta and 13 Jbeta segments. PCR amplification bias was corrected by using a synthetic template baseline for primer optimization and computational correction. Per the original workflow: Reads were annotated to V, D and J genes per IMGT and analyzed with immunoSEQ Analyzer, keeping only productive sequences. Clonality was computed as one minus Shannon entropy normalized by log2 of the number of productive unique sequences. For each patient and control, public and private clones were evaluated within the 100 most prevalent clones. Clones were defined as Susac-specific when absent from the healthy and MS cohorts, from some 1,100 published viral clones and from other ImmuneACCESS disease sequences. TCRdb applied fastp at Q25 and MiXCR to the public reads, then kept only in-frame beta chains. All rows with the same CDR3 protein become a single entry with the most common DNA and genes. The V and J calls come from TCRdb's annotation, not from the publication. Here the sample has over 100,000 distinct CDR3 sequences; 80% to 95% occur a single time. 0.11% to 0.15% of the sample goes to the ten largest clones.

What the authors observed across the whole study: The TCR sequencing and HLA analysis was acknowledged to have included a relatively small number of individuals.

High-throughput TCR beta sequencing profiled peripheral blood CD8+ and CD4+ T cells from healthy donors, Susac syndrome patients and multiple sclerosis patients. Healthy donors were included as age- and sex-matched controls. Bulk CD8+ and CD4+ T cells were purified by magnetic negative isolation, whereas CD8+ TEMRA cells were enriched by FACS. Blood was collected in EDTA tubes and processed within 24 hours, with PBMCs isolated through density gradient centrifugation. PBMCs intended for TCR sequencing were cryopreserved in liquid nitrogen and thawed later in a water bath at 37 degrees C. A purity of at least 90% was achieved for sorted or isolated CD4+, CD8+ and CD8+ TEMRA cells. The CDR3 runs 13 amino acids, cysteine and phenylalanine included. Only CDR3 DNA is held: 39 bases, read in frame from base 1. CDR1 and CDR2 were assigned from the germline V gene as SQVTM and ANQGSEA. V drops 3 bases and J drops 5 bases, leaving 13 bases in between.

As to this clonotype: Its antigen is not yet known. Base qualities were left out, and no much larger clone turns up one base away.

The V and J genes are TRBV29-1 and TRBJ2-5; TRBD2 is perhaps the D gene, given 5 matching bases. The sample comprised CD4+ T cells from PBMCs. This clonotype was obtained from a human donor in good health. The DNA sequence is as follows: TGCAGCGTTGAGTCCGAAACGGGGGAGACCCAGTACTTC. It codes for CSVESETGETQYF.